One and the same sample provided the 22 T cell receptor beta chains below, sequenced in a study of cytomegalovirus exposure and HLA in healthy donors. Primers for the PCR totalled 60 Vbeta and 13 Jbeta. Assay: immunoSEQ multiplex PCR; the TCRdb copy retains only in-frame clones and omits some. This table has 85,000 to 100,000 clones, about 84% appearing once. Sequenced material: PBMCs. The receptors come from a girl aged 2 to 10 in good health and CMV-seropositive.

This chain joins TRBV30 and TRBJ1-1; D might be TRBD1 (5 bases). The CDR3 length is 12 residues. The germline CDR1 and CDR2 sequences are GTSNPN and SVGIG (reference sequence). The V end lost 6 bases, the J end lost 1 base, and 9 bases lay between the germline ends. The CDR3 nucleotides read TGTGCCTGCCAGGGCGGGAACACTGAAGCTTTCTTT. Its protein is CACQGGNTEAFF. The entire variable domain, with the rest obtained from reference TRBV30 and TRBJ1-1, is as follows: SQTIHQWPATLVQPVGSPLSLECTVEGTSNPNLYWYRQAAGRGLQLLFYSVGIGQISSEVPQNLSASRPQDRQFILSSKKLLLSDSGFYLCACQGGNTEAFFGQGTRLTVV.

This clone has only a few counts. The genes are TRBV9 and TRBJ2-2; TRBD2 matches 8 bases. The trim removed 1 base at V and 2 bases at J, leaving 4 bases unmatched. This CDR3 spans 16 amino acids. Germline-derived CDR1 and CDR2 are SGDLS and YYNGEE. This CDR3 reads CASSVRGGANTGELFF. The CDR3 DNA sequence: TGTGCCAGCAGCGTACGGGGGGGAGCTAACACCGGGGAGCTGTTTTTT.

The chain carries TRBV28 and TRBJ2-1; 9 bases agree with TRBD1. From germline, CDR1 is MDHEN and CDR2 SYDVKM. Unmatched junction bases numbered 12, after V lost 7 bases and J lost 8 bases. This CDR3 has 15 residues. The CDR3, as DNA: TGTGCCAGCAATCTCCGGGACAGGGAGACTCATGAGCAGTTCTTC. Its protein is CASNLRDRETHEQFF.

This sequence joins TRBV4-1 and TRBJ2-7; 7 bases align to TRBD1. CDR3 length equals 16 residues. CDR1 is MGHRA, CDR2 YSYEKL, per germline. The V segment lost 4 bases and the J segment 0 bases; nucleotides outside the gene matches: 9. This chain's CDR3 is CASSRNTGEPSYEQYF. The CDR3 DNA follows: TGCGCCAGCAGCCGAAATACAGGGGAGCCCTCCTACGAGCAGTACTTC.

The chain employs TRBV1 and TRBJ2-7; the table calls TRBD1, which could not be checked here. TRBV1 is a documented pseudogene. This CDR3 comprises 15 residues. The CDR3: CTSSQGDRDPYEQYF. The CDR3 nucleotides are TGCACCAGCAGCCAAGGAGACAGGGATCCCTACGAGCAGTACTTC.

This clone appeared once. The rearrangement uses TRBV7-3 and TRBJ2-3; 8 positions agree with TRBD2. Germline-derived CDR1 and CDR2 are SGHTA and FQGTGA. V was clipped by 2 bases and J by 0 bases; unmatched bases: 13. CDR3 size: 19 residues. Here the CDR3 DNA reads TGTGCCAGCAGCTTAGCTCTAGCGGGTTCCCGATCTAGCACAGATACGCAGTATTTT. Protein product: CASSLALAGSRSSTDTQYF.

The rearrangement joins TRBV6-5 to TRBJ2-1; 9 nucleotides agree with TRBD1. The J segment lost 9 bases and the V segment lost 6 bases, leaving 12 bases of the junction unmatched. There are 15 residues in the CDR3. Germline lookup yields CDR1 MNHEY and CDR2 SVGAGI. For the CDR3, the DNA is TGTGCCAGCAGCAAAGGGGACAGGGTAGGCGGTGAGCAGTTCTTC. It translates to CASSKGDRVGGEQFF.

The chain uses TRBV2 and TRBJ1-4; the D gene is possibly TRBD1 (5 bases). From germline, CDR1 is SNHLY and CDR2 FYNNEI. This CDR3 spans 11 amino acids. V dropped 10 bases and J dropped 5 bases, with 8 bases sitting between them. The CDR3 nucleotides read TGTGCCATTAGGGGAAATGAAAAACTGTTTTTT. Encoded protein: CAIRGNEKLFF.

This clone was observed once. CDR3 loop: CASSLQNTEAFF. The DNA for the CDR3 is TGTGCCAGCAGTTTACAGAACACTGAAGCTTTCTTT. This chain links TRBV28 with TRBJ1-1; D not certain. V lost 2 bases and J lost 1, with 2 bases in between. Germline V CDR1 and CDR2: MDHEN, SYDVKM. CDR3 length: 12 residues.

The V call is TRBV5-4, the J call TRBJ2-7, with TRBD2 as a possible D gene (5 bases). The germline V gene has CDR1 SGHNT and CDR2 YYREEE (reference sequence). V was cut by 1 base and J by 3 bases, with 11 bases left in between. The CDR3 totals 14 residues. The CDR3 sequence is CASSLNAADYEQYF. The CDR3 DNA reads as TGTGCCAGCAGCTTGAATGCAGCGGACTACGAGCAGTACTTC.

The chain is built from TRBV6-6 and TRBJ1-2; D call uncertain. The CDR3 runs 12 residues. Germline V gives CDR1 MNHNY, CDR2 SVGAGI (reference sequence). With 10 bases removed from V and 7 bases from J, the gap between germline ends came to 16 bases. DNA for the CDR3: TGTGCCACCTCGTTAACGGAGGTTGGCTACACCTTC. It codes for CATSLTEVGYTF.

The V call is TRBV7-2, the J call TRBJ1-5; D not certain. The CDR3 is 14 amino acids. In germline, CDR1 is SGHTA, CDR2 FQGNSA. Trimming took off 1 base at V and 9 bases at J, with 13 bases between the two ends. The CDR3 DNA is TGTGCCAGCAGCTTAGTGCCCGAACAGATGCCCCAGCATTTT. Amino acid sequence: CASSLVPEQMPQHF. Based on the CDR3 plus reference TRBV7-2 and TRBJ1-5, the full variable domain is GAGVSQSPSNKVTEKGKDVELRCDPISGHTALYWYRQSLGQGLEFLIYFQGNSAPDKSGLPSDRFSAERTGGSVSTLTIQRTQQEDSAVYLCASSLVPEQMPQHFGDGTRLSIL.

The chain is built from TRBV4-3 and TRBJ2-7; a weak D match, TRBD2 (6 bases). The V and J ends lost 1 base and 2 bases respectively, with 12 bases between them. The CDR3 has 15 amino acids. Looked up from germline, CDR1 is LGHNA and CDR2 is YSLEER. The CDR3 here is CASSQVGGPTYEQYF. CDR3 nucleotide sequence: TGCGCCAGCAGCCAAGTCGGGGGACCCACCTACGAGCAGTACTTC.

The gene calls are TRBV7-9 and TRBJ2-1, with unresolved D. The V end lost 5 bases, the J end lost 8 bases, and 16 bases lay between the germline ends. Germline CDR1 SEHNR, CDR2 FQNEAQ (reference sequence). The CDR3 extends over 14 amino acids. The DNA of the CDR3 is TGTGCCAGCAGCCCCGAAGCGAGAGGCCATGAGCAGTTCTTC. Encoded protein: CASSPEARGHEQFF. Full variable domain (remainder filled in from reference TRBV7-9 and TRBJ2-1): DTGVSQNPRHKITKRGQNVTFRCDPISEHNRLYWYRQTLGQGPEFLTYFQNEAQLEKSRLLSDRFSAERPKGSFSTLEIQRTEQGDSAMYLCASSPEARGHEQFFGPGTRLTVL.

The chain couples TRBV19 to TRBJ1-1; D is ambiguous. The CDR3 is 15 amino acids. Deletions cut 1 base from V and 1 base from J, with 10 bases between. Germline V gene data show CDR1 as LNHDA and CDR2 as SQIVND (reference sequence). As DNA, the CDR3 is TGTGCCAGTAGTATAGGAGGCGTGGCGAACACTGAAGCTTTCTTT. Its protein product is CASSIGGVANTEAFF.

CDR3 region: CASPGTSGETQYF. The CDR3 nucleotides read TGTGCCAGCCCCGGGACTAGCGGCGAGACCCAGTACTTC. The genes are TRBV2 and TRBJ2-5; 11 bases align to TRBD2. The CDR3 covers 13 residues. CDR1 is SNHLY and CDR2 is FYNNEI in the germline V gene. Unmatched junction bases numbered 4, after V lost 8 bases and J lost 5 bases. Using reference TRBV2 and TRBJ2-5 for the parts outside the CDR3, the full variable domain is EPEVTQTPSHQVTQMGQEVILRCVPISNHLYFYWYRQILGQKVEFLVSFYNNEISEKSEIFDDQFSVERPDGSNFTLKIRSTKLEDSAMYFCASPGTSGETQYFGPGTRLLVL.

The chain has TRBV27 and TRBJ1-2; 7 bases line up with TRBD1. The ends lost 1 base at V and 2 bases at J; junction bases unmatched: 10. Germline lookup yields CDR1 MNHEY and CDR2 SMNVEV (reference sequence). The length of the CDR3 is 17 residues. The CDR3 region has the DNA TGTGCCAGCAGTTTATTGGATAGACAGGGCAGAAACTATGGCTACACCTTC. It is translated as CASSLLDRQGRNYGYTF.

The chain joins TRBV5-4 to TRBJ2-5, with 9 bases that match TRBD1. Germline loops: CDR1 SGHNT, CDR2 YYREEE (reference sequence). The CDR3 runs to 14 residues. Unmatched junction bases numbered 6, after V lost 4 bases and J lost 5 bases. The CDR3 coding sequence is TGTGCCAGCAGCCGGACAGGGGCCCAGGAGACCCAGTACTTC. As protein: CASSRTGAQETQYF.

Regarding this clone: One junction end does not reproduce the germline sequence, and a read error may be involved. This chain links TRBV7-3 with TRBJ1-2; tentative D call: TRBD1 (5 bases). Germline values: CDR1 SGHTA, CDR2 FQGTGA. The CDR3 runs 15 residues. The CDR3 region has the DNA TGTGCCAGCAGCCCTATAACGACAGCTAATTATGGCTACACCTTC. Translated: CASSPITTANYGYTF.

Written as DNA, the CDR3 is TGTGCCAGCAGCTTGCGGCGGGAAGGGGAGCAGTACTTC. Translation gives CASSLRREGEQYF. J is TRBJ2-7 and V is TRBV5-8, with TRBD2 as a possible D gene (6 bases). Between the trimmed V and J ends, which lost 1 base and 7 bases, there was a span of 12 bases. The CDR3 is made up of 13 amino acids. The germline V gene has CDR1 SGHTS and CDR2 YDEGEE.

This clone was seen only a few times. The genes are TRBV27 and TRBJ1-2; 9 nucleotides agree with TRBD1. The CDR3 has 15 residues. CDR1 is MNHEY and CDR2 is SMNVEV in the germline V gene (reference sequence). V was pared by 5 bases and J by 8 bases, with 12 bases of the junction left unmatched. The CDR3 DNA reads TGTGCCAGCAGTGCTCTACCCGGGACAGGGAAAGGCTACACCTTC. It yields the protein CASSALPGTGKGYTF.

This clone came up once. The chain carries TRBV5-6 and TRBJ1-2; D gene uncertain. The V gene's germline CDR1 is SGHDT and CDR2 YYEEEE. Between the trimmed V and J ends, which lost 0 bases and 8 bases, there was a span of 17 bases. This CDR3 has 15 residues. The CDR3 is CASSLVSGGWLGYTF. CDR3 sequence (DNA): TGTGCCAGCAGCTTGGTGTCAGGAGGTTGGTTAGGCTACACCTTC.